The 17 T cell receptor beta chains reported below all come from one sample, sequenced in a study of yellow fever vaccine responses in identical twins. In TCRdb, the RT-PCR reads were re-called with MiXCR into one record per CDR3 protein. The sample includes some 20,000 distinct CDR3 sequences, roughly 70% of them seen just once. The material was T cells from blood (PBMCs), unsorted or a sorted subset (not recorded which), obtained before or after yellow fever vaccination (not recorded which). These receptors were obtained from a woman in her late teens or twenties who received the yellow fever vaccine.

The genes are TRBV4-3 and TRBJ2-1; D gene uncertain. V gave up 3 bases and J gave up 6 bases, with 12 bases separating them. CDR3 length: 14 residues. The germline V gene encodes CDR1 LGHNA and CDR2 YSLEER. The CDR3 loop reads CASSHALIPNEQFF. The CDR3 DNA sequence: TGCGCCAGCAGCCACGCCCTTATCCCCAATGAGCAGTTCTTC.

This chain connects TRBV20-1 to TRBJ2-1; weak D call: TRBD2 (6 bases). Trimming pared 0 bases from V and 12 bases from J, leaving 12 bases between. Germline V gives CDR1 DFQATT, CDR2 SNEGSKA (reference sequence). The CDR3 is 12 residues long. DNA of the CDR3: TGCAGTGCTAGAGATGTAGGGACTGCGCAGTTCTTC. Its translation: CSARDVGTAQFF.

The rearrangement joins TRBV29-1 to TRBJ1-5; D remains ambiguous. V dropped 6 bases and J dropped 4 bases, with 10 bases sitting between them. CDR1 and CDR2 (germline): SQVTM, ANQGSEA. The CDR3 sequence is 12 residues long. This CDR3 reads CSVSSGNQPQHF. The CDR3 DNA sequence: TGCAGCGTGTCCTCGGGGAATCAGCCCCAGCATTTT.

The CDR3 loop is CASSQGMAGGSQETQYF. As DNA, the CDR3 is TGTGCCAGCAGCCAAGGGATGGCGGGGGGATCCCAAGAGACCCAGTACTTC. The chain links TRBV4-2 to TRBJ2-5, with 8 bases fitting TRBD2. The CDR3 totals 17 residues. J was trimmed by 1 base and V by 1 base; bases with no gene match: 8. CDR1 and CDR2 from the germline V gene are LGHNA and YNFKEQ.

The chain is built from TRBV11-3 and TRBJ2-3, with a weak D call TRBD2 (5 bases). The CDR3 spans 17 residues. V gave up 3 bases and J gave up 1 base, with 17 bases separating them. Germline V gene sequence: CDR1 SGHNT, CDR2 YENEEA. This chain's CDR3 is CASSFATSTVGTDTQYF. The DNA for the CDR3 is TGTGCCAGCAGCTTCGCAACTAGTACCGTGGGCACAGATACGCAGTATTTT.

The V gene is TRBV7-3, the J gene TRBJ2-1; unclear D gene. This CDR3 is 14 amino acids long. V lost 1 base, J lost 4 bases, and 8 bases lay in between. Germline V gene lookup returns CDR1 SGHTA and CDR2 FQGTGA. CDR3 loop: CASSLSSRYNEQFF. The CDR3 region has the DNA TGTGCCAGCAGCTTAAGTTCTAGGTACAATGAGCAGTTCTTC. Full variable domain (rest looked up from reference TRBV7-3 and TRBJ2-1): GAGVSQTPSNKVTEKGKYVELRCDPISGHTALYWYRQSLGQGPEFLIYFQGTGAADDSGLPNDRFFAVRPEGSVSTLKIQRTERGDSAVYLCASSLSSRYNEQFFGPGTRLTVL.

The rearrangement links TRBV5-5 to TRBJ2-1; tentatively, D is TRBD2 (5 bases). The ends were cut back, 4 bases at V and 6 bases at J, with 14 bases in the middle. Germline V gives CDR1 SGHKS, CDR2 YYEKEE (reference sequence). The CDR3 contains 14 residues. The CDR3 sequence: CASSVLTRANEQFF. DNA for the CDR3: TGTGCCAGCAGCGTACTCACTAGAGCCAATGAGCAGTTCTTC.

The chain joins TRBV12-3 or TRBV12-4 to TRBJ2-6, with D hard to call. The CDR3 contains 15 residues. Trimming cost V 5 bases and J 0 bases, with 8 bases left between them. The CDR3 sequence is CASSPKLSGANVLTF. Written as DNA, the CDR3 is TGTGCCAGCAGTCCAAAGCTCTCTGGGGCCAACGTCCTGACTTTC.

The V call is TRBV28, the J call TRBJ2-1; no reliable D call. V lost 6 bases, J lost 5 bases, and 8 bases lay in between. This CDR3 comprises 12 residues. Germline V gene data show CDR1 as MDHEN and CDR2 as SYDVKM. CDR3: CASRADHNEQFF. DNA of the CDR3: TGTGCCAGCAGGGCCGACCACAATGAGCAGTTCTTC.

The V gene is TRBV27, the J gene TRBJ2-3; no clear D. V was pared by 3 bases and J by 0 bases, with 7 bases between. Germline assignment: CDR1 MNHEY and CDR2 SMNVEV (reference sequence). This CDR3 spans 14 amino acids. The CDR3: CASSFRSSTDTQYF. The CDR3 DNA is TGTGCCAGCAGTTTTCGGAGTAGCACAGATACGCAGTATTTT.

This chain connects TRBV19 to TRBJ1-2; D unresolved. Germline assignment: CDR1 LNHDA and CDR2 SQIVND (reference sequence). V lost 5 bases and J lost 4, with 14 bases in between. This CDR3 region has 14 residues. The chain's CDR3 is CASSEAARVYGYTF. CDR3 bases: TGTGCCAGTAGTGAGGCCGCCCGGGTCTATGGCTACACCTTC.

This rearrangement joins TRBV5-4 to TRBJ2-5, with 9 bases aligning to TRBD1. The CDR3 is made up of 14 amino acids. V shed 1 base, J shed 6 bases, and the junction held 4 bases outside the gene matches. CDR1 and CDR2 (germline): SGHNT, YYREEE (reference sequence). CDR3 residues: CASSLRDREKTQYF. CDR3 DNA sequence: TGTGCCAGCAGCTTGAGGGACAGGGAAAAGACCCAGTACTTC. The complete variable domain, with remaining parts taken from reference TRBV5-4 and TRBJ2-5, reads ETGVTQSPTHLIKTRGQQVTLRCSSQSGHNTVSWYQQALGQGPQFIFQYYREEENGRGNFPPRFSGLQFPNYSSELNVNALELDDSALYLCASSLRDREKTQYFGPGTRLLVL.

The rearrangement joins TRBV23-1 to TRBJ1-2; 8 positions agree with TRBD1. TRBV23-1 is an ORF, with its function uncertain. J was trimmed by 7 bases and V by 7 bases; bases with no gene match: 8. There are 13 residues in the CDR3. In DNA, the CDR3 is TGCGCCAGCACCCTGGACAGGGAGTGTGGCTACACCTTC. Its protein is CASTLDRECGYTF.

The rearrangement joins TRBV29-1 to TRBJ1-1; 10 nucleotides line up with TRBD1. Per germline, CDR1 SQVTM and CDR2 ANQGSEA. The CDR3 spans 12 residues. Trimming took 4 bases from V and 5 from J; bases not matched to a gene: 1. The CDR3 sequence: CSVGTGGTEAFF. Here the CDR3 DNA reads TGCAGCGTTGGGACAGGGGGGACTGAAGCTTTCTTT.

Only a few counts were recorded for this clonotype. The chain couples TRBV18 to TRBJ1-2, with 9 bases identical to TRBD1. Losses at the gene ends were 7 bases for V and 8 bases for J; bases not matched to a gene: 8. Germline V lookup: CDR1 KGHSH, CDR2 LQKENI. The CDR3 is made up of 13 amino acids. CDR3 sequence reads: CASYTGTGYGYTF. The CDR3 DNA is TGTGCCAGCTACACCGGGACAGGGTACGGCTACACCTTC.

The chain recombines TRBV11-1 with TRBJ2-2, with D maybe TRBD1 (6 bases). This CDR3 spans 14 amino acids. Between the trimmed V and J ends, which lost 6 bases and 1 base, there was a span of 9 bases. Germline V gives CDR1 SGHAT, CDR2 FQDESV (reference sequence). Here the CDR3 DNA reads TGTGCCAGCAGTAGGACAGAGAACACCGGGGAGCTGTTTTTT. Its translation: CASSRTENTGELFF.

The CDR3 coding sequence is TGTGCCAGCAGTGCACAGGTGAACACTGAAGCTTTCTTT. It yields the protein CASSAQVNTEAFF. The rearrangement joins TRBV6-1 to TRBJ1-1, with a possible D match to TRBD1 (5 bases). The CDR3 is made up of 13 amino acids. V was cut by 4 bases and J by 0 bases, with 6 bases left in between. The germline gives CDR1 MNHNS, CDR2 SASEGT.